Each of the 25 T cell receptor beta chains below was sequenced from the same sample in a study of blood T cell repertoires in COVID-19. The repertoire was sequenced with immunoSEQ multiplex PCR; TCRdb's copy has only in-frame clones and lacks some. The sample carries about 95,000 clones, under 90% recorded once. The sequenced sample was peripheral blood. The receptors stem from a man aged 60 to 75 with COVID-19, enrolled during active disease.

On this clone: Other DNA sequences in this specimen translate into the identical CDR3. The chain couples TRBV24-1 to TRBJ1-2; D not resolved. Germline values: CDR1 KGHDR, CDR2 SFDVKD. With 3 bases removed from V and 2 bases from J, the gap between germline ends came to 6 bases. The CDR3 consists of 13 residues. The CDR3, as DNA: TGTGCCACCAGTGATGAGATGAACTATGGCTACACCTTC. This encodes CATSDEMNYGYTF.

Only a few counts were recorded for this clone. The chain has TRBV5-1 and TRBJ2-7, with 7 bases fitting TRBD1. Germline V gene data show CDR1 as SGHRS and CDR2 as YFSETQ. The CDR3 is made up of 14 amino acids. With 4 bases clipped from V and 3 bases from J, the junction kept 7 bases outside the gene matches. The CDR3 DNA is TGCGCCAGCAGCCGAACGACAGGGAGCTACGAGCAGTACTTC. This gives the protein CASSRTTGSYEQYF.

V is TRBV6-2 or TRBV6-3 and J is TRBJ2-3; D might be TRBD2 (5 bases). In germline, CDR1 is MNHEY, CDR2 SVGEGT. V lost 5 bases to trimming and J lost 2 bases, with 14 bases between them. The CDR3 is made up of 15 amino acids. The CDR3 sequence is CASSGLTPLTDTQYF. CDR3 sequence (DNA): TGTGCCAGCAGTGGACTTACACCTCTCACAGATACGCAGTATTTT.

Worth noting for this clone: At one end the junction does not follow the germline gene, possibly because of a read error. J is TRBJ1-3 and V is TRBV11-2; 7 bases agree with TRBD1. Germline V gives CDR1 SGHAT, CDR2 FQNNGV. This CDR3 is 13 amino acids long. For the CDR3, the DNA is TGTGCCAGCAGCCGATTTCGACAGGGAGTCCAACATTTT. It encodes CASSRFRQGVQHF. Full variable domain (remainder filled in from reference TRBV11-2 and TRBJ1-3): EAGVAQSPRYKIIEKRQSVAFWCNPISGHATLYWYQQILGQGPKLLIQFQNNGVVDDSQLPKDRFSAERLKGVDSTLKIQPAKLEDSAVYLCASSRFRQGVQHFGEGSWLTVV.

The chain links TRBV14 to TRBJ1-5, with D possibly TRBD1 on 5 matching bases. The V gene's germline CDR1 is SGHDN and CDR2 FVKESK. There are 19 residues in the CDR3. Trimming removed 1 base from V and 1 base from J, with 20 bases in between. CDR3 loop: CASSQGEGRSPDSNQPQHF. The CDR3, as DNA: TGTGCCAGCAGCCAAGGGGAGGGACGCTCGCCTGACAGCAATCAGCCCCAGCATTTT.

This clone was observed once. Written as DNA, the CDR3 is TGTGCCATCAGTGTAGGTCAGGGGAACACTGAAGCTTTCTTT. This sequence encodes CAISVGQGNTEAFF. This chain links TRBV10-3 with TRBJ1-1; D is perhaps TRBD1 (5 bases). CDR3 length: 14 residues. Germline loops: CDR1 ENHRY, CDR2 SYGVKD. The V end lost 4 bases, the J end lost 1 base, and 10 bases lay between the germline ends.

On this clone: A junction end diverges from the germline sequence, so it may reflect a read error. The rearrangement uses TRBV2 and TRBJ1-2, with a weak D call TRBD1 (6 bases). CDR1 SNHLY and CDR2 FYNNEI come from the germline V gene. The CDR3 sequence is 13 residues long. This CDR3 is CASREDRTPGYTF. The CDR3 DNA reads TGTGCCAGCAGGGAAGACAGGACACCTGGCTACACCTTC.

J is TRBJ2-7 and V is TRBV7-9; 8 bases agree with TRBD2. The germline V gene has CDR1 SEHNR and CDR2 FQNEAQ (reference sequence). J gave up 7 bases and V 5 bases, and 19 bases lay outside the gene matches. This CDR3 comprises 17 residues. In DNA form, the CDR3 reads TGTGCCAGCAGCGGGAGGGGGGTGAGTAGCGGGATGCGGGAGCAGTACTTC. Translated, it gives CASSGRGVSSGMREQYF.

The chain joins TRBV10-3 to TRBJ1-5, with a possible D match to TRBD1 (6 bases). The germline V and J ends were trimmed by 6 bases and 6 bases, with 15 bases remaining between them. The CDR3 runs to 14 residues. CDR1 ENHRY and CDR2 SYGVKD come from the germline V gene. The CDR3, as DNA: TGTGCCATCAGAGAGAGGGGGGAGGGTCAGCCCCAGCATTTT. Amino acids: CAIRERGEGQPQHF.

Note on this clone: The sample has other DNA sequences that encode this CDR3 too. This chain joins TRBV5-1 and TRBJ2-3, with TRBD1 as a possible D gene (6 bases). Trimming shortened V by 3 bases and J by 2 bases, and 10 bases separated the two germline ends. This CDR3 has 14 residues. Germline V lookup: CDR1 SGHRS, CDR2 YFSETQ. The CDR3: CASSWGQSTDTQYF. The CDR3 DNA is TGCGCCAGCAGCTGGGGGCAATCCACAGATACGCAGTATTTT.

V usage is TRBV2 and J usage is TRBJ1-2, with 9 positions matching TRBD1. Trimming removed 8 bases from V and 4 bases from J; junction bases left unmatched: 8. This CDR3 comprises 14 residues. Per the germline V gene, CDR1 is SNHLY and CDR2 is FYNNEI. Here the CDR3 reads CASSAGTGFYGYTF. The CDR3 coding sequence is TGTGCCAGCTCCGCCGGGACAGGGTTCTATGGCTACACCTTC.

With respect to this clone: A read error may produce the germline difference seen at one junction end. This chain joins TRBV7-6 and TRBJ2-2; 10 positions match TRBD2. The CDR3 extends over 15 amino acids. Germline V gives CDR1 SGHVS, CDR2 FNYEAQ. The CDR3 loop is CASSESSGSNGELFF. The DNA of the CDR3 is TGTGCTAGCAGCGAGTCTAGCGGGAGCAACGGGGAGCTGTTTTTT.

The gene calls are TRBV19 and TRBJ2-7; D is possibly TRBD1 (6 bases). The CDR3 runs to 16 residues. Germline CDR1 is LNHDA and CDR2 is SQIVND (reference sequence). V was trimmed by 4 bases and J by 3 bases, leaving 19 bases between them. CDR3 coding DNA: TGTGCCAGTAGTACCTTCACCCGGGACACCAACTACGAGCAGTACTTC. Translating gives CASSTFTRDTNYEQYF.

This clone was seen a single time. The chain uses TRBV18 and TRBJ1-1, with D unclear. The CDR3 has 15 residues. V was pared by 4 bases and J by 5 bases, with 17 bases between. Germline V gene data show CDR1 as KGHSH and CDR2 as LQKENI. The CDR3 loop is CASSQDRAPGTEAFF. The CDR3 DNA sequence: TGTGCCAGCTCACAAGATAGAGCGCCGGGAACTGAAGCTTTCTTT.

The V and J genes are TRBV6-1 and TRBJ1-1; D possibly corresponds to TRBD1 (6 bases). The CDR3 covers 14 residues. Germline V gene sequence: CDR1 MNHNS, CDR2 SASEGT. Trimming cost V 3 bases and J 0 bases, with 8 bases left between them. The CDR3 loop reads CASSDRGVNTEAFF. CDR3 DNA sequence: TGTGCCAGCAGTGACAGGGGTGTGAACACTGAAGCTTTCTTT.

Only a few counts were recorded for this clone. The V gene is TRBV14, the J gene TRBJ2-1; the match to TRBD2 covers 8 bases. The germline gives CDR1 SGHDN, CDR2 FVKESK. This CDR3 region has 15 residues. V gave up 3 bases and J gave up 2 bases; unmatched junction bases: 3. The CDR3 nucleotides are TGTGCCAGCAGCCAGGAACTAGCGGCCTACAATGAGCAGTTCTTC. Encoded protein: CASSQELAAYNEQFF.

V and J are TRBV14 and TRBJ2-1; 12 nucleotides line up with TRBD2. This CDR3 region has 14 residues. Losses at the gene ends were 4 bases for V and 7 bases for J; bases not matched to a gene: 2. Germline CDR1 reads SGHDN; CDR2 reads FVKESK. The DNA for the CDR3 is TGTGCCAGCAGCCCCGGGACTAGCGGGAATGAGCAGTTCTTC. This gives the protein CASSPGTSGNEQFF.

This clone was counted once. The rearrangement joins TRBV19 to TRBJ1-4; TRBD1 agrees at 12 bases. This CDR3 region has 19 residues. CDR1 is LNHDA, CDR2 SQIVND, per germline (reference sequence). V was pared by 4 bases and J by 0 bases, with 9 bases of the junction left unmatched. CDR3 nucleotide sequence: TGTGCCAGTAGTACGCCCTCCGGGACAGGGGGCCCAACTAATGAAAAACTGTTTTTT. This translates into CASSTPSGTGGPTNEKLFF.

This sequence joins TRBV2 and TRBJ1-3; D ambiguous. The CDR3 consists of 14 residues. The V and J ends lost 2 bases and 0 bases respectively, with 5 bases between them. CDR1 SNHLY and CDR2 FYNNEI come from the germline V gene. In DNA form, the CDR3 reads TGTGCCAGCAGTGAATCCTACTCTGGAAACACCATATATTTT. Protein product: CASSESYSGNTIYF.

This clone was detected a few times. The chain has TRBV20-1 and TRBJ2-2; perhaps TRBD1 as D (5 bases). CDR1 DFQATT and CDR2 SNEGSKA come from the germline V gene (reference sequence). The V end was cut by 3 bases, the J end by 4 bases, with 12 bases between. CDR3 length: 14 residues. The DNA for the CDR3 is TGCAGTGCTAGTGGGCCTACAGGCACCGGGGAGCTGTTTTTT. This encodes CSASGPTGTGELFF.

The V gene is TRBV19, the J gene TRBJ2-1, with D possibly matching TRBD2 (6 bases). This CDR3 has 17 residues. Deletions cut 2 bases from V and 5 bases from J, with 19 bases between. CDR1 and CDR2 (germline): LNHDA, SQIVND (reference sequence). Here the CDR3 DNA reads TGTGCCAGTAGTATAAGACCGACTAGTATCAACCACAATGAGCAGTTCTTC. It translates to CASSIRPTSINHNEQFF.

V gene TRBV5-4 combines with J gene TRBJ2-5; 10 bases are a match to TRBD2. The V and J ends lost 5 bases and 3 bases, in that order; junction bases with no gene match: 7. Looked up from germline, CDR1 is SGHNT and CDR2 is YYREEE (reference sequence). The CDR3 length is 15 residues. The CDR3 DNA reads as TGTGCCAGCAGAACCGGGACTAGCGAGAAAGAGACCCAGTACTTC. This codes for CASRTGTSEKETQYF.

For this clone: One end of the junction fails to match germline, which may point to a read error. The rearrangement links TRBV30 to TRBJ1-6; D gene ambiguous. The CDR3 totals 11 residues. The germline CDR1 and CDR2 sequences are GTSNPN and SVGIG (reference sequence). CDR3 amino acids: CAWSVNPPLHF. The CDR3 DNA reads TGTGCCTGGAGTGTTAATCCACCCCTCCACTTT.

This sequence joins TRBV7-2 and TRBJ1-5; no definite D call. V was clipped by 1 base and J by 2 bases, with 9 bases between them. CDR3 length: 15 residues. Germline CDR1 and CDR2: SGHTA and FQGNSA. The CDR3 DNA sequence: TGTGCCAGCAGCTTAGTTAACCAGGGCAATCAGCCCCAGCATTTT. Translation: CASSLVNQGNQPQHF.

V usage is TRBV11-2 and J usage is TRBJ2-7; possible D gene TRBD1, 6 bases. CDR1 and CDR2 (germline): SGHAT, FQNNGV. The CDR3 totals 14 residues. The germline V and J ends were trimmed by 4 bases and 4 bases, with 14 bases remaining between them. The CDR3 DNA sequence: TGTGCCAGCAGCTCGGACAGTCCCTCTTACGAGCAGTACTTC. Protein: CASSSDSPSYEQYF.